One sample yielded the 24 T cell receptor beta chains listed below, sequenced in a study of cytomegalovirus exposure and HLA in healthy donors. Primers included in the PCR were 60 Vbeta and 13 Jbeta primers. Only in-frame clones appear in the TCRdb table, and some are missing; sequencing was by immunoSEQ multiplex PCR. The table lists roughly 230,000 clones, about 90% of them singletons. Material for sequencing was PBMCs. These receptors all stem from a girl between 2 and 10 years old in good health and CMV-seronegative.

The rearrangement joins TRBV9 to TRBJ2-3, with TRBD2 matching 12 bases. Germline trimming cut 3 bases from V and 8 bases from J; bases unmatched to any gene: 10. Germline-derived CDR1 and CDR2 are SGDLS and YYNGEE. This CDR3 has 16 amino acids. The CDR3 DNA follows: TGTGCCAGCAGCGAACGGACTAGCGGGACGGGAGTTACGCAGTATTTT. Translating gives CASSERTSGTGVTQYF.

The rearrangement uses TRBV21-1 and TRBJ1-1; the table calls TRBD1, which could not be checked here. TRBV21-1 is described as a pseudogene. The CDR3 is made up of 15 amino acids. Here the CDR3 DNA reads TGTGCCAGCTTAAGGCAGGGGGGCAGTAACACTGAAGCTTTCTTT. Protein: CASLRQGGSNTEAFF.

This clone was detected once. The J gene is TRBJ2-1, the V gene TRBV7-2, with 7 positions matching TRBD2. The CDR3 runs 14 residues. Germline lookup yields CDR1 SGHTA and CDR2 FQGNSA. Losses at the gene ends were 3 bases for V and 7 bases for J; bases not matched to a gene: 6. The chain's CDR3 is CASSFSRGENEQFF. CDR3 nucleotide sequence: TGTGCCAGCAGCTTCAGCCGGGGGGAGAATGAGCAGTTCTTC.

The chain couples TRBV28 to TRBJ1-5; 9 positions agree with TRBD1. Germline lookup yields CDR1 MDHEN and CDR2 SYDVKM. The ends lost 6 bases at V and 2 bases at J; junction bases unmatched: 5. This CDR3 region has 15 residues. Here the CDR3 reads CASRSDRGGNQPQHF. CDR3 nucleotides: TGTGCCAGCAGATCCGACAGGGGGGGCAATCAGCCCCAGCATTTT.

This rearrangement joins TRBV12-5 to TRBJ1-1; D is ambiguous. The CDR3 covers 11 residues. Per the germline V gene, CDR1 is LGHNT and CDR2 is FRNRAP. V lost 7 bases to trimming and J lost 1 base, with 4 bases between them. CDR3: CASDGNTEAFF. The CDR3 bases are TGTGCTAGTGACGGGAACACTGAAGCTTTCTTT.

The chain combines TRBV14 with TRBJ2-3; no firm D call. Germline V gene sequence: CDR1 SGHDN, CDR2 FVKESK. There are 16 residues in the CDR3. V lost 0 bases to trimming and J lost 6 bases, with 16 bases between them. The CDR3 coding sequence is TGTGCCAGCAGCCAAGATCGTTACGGGTCGGCGGATACGCAGTATTTT. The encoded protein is CASSQDRYGSADTQYF. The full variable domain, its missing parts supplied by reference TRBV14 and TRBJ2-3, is EAGVTQFPSHSVIEKGQTVTLRCDPISGHDNLYWYRRVMGKEIKFLLHFVKESKQDESGMPNNRFLAERTGGTYSTLKVQPAELEDSGVYFCASSQDRYGSADTQYFGPGTRLTVL.

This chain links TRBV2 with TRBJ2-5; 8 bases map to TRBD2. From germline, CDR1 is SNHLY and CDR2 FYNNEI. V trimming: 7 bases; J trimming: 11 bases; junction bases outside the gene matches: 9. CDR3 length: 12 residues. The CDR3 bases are TGTGCCAGCAACCAGCGGGAGCGGGAGCAGTACTTC. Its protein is CASNQREREQYF.

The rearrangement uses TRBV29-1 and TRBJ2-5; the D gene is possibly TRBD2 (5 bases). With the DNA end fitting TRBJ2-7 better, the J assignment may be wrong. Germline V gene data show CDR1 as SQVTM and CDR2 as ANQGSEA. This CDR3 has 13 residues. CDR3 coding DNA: TGCAGCGTTAGACCGGGAACGAGCTACGAGCAGTACTTC. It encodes CSVRPGTSYEQYF.

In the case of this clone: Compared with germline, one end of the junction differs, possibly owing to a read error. This CDR3 reads CAGRQGQGNTEAFF. In nucleotides, the CDR3 is TGTGCCGGCAGGCAGGGACAGGGGAACACTGAAGCTTTCTTT. The chain employs TRBV6-1 and TRBJ1-1, with 9 bases aligning to TRBD1. The CDR3 length is 14 residues. The V gene's germline CDR1 is MNHNS and CDR2 SASEGT.

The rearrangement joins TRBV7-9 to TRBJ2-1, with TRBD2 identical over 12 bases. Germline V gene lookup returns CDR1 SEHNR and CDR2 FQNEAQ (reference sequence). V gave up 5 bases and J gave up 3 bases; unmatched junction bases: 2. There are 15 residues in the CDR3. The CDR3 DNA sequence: TGTGCCAGCAGCCCTAGCGGGAGGGACTACAATGAGCAGTTCTTC. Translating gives CASSPSGRDYNEQFF.

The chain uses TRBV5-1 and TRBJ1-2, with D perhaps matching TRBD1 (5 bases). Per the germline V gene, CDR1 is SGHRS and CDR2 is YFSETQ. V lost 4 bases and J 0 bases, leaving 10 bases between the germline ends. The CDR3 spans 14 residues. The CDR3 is CASSPQGTNYGYTF. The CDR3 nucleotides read TGCGCCAGCAGCCCCCAGGGCACTAACTATGGCTACACCTTC.

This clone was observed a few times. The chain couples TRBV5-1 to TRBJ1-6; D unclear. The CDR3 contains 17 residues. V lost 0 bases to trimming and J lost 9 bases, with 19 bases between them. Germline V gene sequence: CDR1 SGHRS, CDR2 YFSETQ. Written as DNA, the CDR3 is TGCGCCAGCAGCTTGGCCGAGAGTTCAACGGGTATTTCACCCCTCCACTTT. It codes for CASSLAESSTGISPLHF.

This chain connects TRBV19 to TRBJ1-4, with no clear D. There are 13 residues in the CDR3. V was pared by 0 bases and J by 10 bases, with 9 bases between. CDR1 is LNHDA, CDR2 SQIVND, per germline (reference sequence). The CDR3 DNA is TGTGCCAGTAGTATAGAAACGTCCGGAAAACTGTTTTTT. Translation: CASSIETSGKLFF.

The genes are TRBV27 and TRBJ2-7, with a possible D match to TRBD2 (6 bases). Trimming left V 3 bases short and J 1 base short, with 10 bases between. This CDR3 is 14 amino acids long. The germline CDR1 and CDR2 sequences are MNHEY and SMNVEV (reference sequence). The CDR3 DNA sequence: TGTGCCAGCAGTTTTGGGACTGATTCCTACGAGCAGTACTTC. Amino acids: CASSFGTDSYEQYF.

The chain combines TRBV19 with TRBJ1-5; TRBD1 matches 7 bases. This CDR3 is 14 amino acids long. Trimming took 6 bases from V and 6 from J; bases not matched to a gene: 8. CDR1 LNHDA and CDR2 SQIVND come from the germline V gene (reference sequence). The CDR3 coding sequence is TGTGCCAGTAGACAACAGGGGTTAAGTCAGCCCCAGCATTTT. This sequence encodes CASRQQGLSQPQHF.

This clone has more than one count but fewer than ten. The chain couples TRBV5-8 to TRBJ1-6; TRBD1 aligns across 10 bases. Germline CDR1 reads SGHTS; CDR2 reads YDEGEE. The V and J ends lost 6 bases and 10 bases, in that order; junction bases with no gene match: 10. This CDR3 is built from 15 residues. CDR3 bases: TGTGCCAGCAATGAACTAGGACAGGGGGTCTCACCCCTCCACTTT. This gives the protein CASNELGQGVSPLHF.

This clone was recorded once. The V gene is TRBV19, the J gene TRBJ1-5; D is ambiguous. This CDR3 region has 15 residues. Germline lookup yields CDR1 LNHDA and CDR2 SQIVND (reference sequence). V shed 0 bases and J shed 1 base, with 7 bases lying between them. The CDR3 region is CASSIDPVSNQPQHF. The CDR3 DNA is TGTGCCAGTAGTATAGATCCAGTCAGCAATCAGCCCCAGCATTTT.

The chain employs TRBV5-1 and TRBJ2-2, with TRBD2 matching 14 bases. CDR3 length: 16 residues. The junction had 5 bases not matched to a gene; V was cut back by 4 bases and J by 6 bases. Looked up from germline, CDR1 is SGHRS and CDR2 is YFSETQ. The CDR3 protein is CASSIGTSGSAGELFF. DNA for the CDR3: TGCGCCAGCAGCATTGGGACTAGCGGGAGTGCCGGGGAGCTGTTTTTT.

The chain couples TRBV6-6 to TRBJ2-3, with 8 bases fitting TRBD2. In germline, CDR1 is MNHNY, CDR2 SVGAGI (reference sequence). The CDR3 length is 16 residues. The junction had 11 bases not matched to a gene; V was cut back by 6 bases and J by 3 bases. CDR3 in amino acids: CASSLGTGGATDTQYF. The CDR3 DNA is TGTGCCAGCAGCCTGGGGACGGGGGGGGCAACAGATACGCAGTATTTT.

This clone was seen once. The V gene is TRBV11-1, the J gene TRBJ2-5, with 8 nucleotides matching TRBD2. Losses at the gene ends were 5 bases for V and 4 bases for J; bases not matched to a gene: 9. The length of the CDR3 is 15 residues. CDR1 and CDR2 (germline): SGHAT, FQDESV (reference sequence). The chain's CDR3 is CASSPGGYLGETQYF. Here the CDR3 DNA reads TGTGCCAGCAGCCCGGGGGGGTACCTCGGAGAGACCCAGTACTTC.

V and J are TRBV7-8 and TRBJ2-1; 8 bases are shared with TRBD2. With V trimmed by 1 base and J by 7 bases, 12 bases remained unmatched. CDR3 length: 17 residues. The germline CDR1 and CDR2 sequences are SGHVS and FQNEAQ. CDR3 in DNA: TGTGCCAGCAGCTTAGGGGGGGCGGGGGGATCCCTAAATGAGCAGTTCTTC. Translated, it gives CASSLGGAGGSLNEQFF. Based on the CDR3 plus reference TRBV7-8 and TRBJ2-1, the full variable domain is GAGVSQSPRYKVAKRGQDVALRCDPISGHVSLFWYQQALGQGPEFLTYFQNEAQLDKSGLPSDRFFAERPEGSVSTLKIQRTQQEDSAVYLCASSLGGAGGSLNEQFFGPGTRLTVL.

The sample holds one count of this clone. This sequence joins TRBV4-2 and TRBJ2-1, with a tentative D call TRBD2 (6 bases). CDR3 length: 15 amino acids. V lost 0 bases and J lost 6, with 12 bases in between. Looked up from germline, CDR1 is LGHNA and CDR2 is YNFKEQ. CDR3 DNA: TGTGCCAGCAGCCAAGACCTGGAGGGCCGCAATGAGCAGTTCTTC. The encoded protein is CASSQDLEGRNEQFF.

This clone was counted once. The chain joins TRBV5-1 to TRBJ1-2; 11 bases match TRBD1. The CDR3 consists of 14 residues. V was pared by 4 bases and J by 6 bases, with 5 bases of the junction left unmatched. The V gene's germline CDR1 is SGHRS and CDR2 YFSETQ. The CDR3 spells CASSQDRGHDGYTF. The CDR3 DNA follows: TGCGCCAGCAGCCAGGACAGGGGGCATGATGGCTACACCTTC.

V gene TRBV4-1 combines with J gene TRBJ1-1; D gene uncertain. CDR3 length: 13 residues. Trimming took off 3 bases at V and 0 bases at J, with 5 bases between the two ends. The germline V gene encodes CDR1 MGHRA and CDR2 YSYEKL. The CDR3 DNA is TGCGCCAGCAGCCAGTCGGTGAACACTGAAGCTTTCTTT. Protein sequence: CASSQSVNTEAFF.